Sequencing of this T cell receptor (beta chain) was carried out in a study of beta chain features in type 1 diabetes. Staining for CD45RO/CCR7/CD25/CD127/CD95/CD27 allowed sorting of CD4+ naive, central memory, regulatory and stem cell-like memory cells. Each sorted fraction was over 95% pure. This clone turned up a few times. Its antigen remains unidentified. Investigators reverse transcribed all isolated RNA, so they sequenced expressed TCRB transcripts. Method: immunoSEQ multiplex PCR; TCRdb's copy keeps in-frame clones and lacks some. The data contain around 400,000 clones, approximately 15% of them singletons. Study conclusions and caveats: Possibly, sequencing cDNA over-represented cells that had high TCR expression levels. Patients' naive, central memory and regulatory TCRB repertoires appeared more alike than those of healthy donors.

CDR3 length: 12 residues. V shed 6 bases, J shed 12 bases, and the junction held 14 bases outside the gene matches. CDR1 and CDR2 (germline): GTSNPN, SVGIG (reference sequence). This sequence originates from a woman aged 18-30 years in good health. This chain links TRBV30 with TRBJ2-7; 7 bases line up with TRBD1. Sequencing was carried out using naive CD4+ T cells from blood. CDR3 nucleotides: TGTGCCTGCTCGGGACAGACCGACTTGATGTACTTC. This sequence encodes CACSGQTDLMYF.